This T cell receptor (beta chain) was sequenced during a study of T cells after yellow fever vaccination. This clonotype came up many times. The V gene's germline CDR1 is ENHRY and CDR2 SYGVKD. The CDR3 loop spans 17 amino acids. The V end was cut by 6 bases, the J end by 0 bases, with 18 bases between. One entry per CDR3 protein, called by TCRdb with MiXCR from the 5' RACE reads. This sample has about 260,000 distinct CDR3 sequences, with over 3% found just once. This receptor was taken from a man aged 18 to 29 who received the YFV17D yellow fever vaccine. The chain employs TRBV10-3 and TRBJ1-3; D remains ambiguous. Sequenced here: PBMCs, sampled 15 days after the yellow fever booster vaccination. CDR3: CAISGVGSRYSGNTIYF. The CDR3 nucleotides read TGTGCCATCAGCGGGGTGGGCAGCCGGTACTCTGGAAACACCATATATTTT.